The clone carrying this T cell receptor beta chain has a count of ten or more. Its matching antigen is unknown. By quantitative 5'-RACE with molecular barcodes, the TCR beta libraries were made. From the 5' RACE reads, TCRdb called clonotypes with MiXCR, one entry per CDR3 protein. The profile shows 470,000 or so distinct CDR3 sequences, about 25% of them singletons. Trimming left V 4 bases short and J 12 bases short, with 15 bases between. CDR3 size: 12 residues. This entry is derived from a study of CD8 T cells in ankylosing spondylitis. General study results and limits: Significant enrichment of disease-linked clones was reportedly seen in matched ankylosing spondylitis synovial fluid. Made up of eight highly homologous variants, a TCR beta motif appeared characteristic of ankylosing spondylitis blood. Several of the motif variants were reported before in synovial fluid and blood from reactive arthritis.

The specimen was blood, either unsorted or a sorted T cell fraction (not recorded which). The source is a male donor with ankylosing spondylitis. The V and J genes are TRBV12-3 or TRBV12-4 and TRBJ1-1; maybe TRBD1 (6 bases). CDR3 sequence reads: CASSSPQGKTFF. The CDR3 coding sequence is TGTGCCAGCAGTTCCCCACAGGGAAAGACTTTCTTT.